This TCR beta chain is from a study of T cell responses to AZD1222 COVID-19 vaccine. Whole-study results and caveats: Donors were chiefly white British, with a greater number of females, and clonal diversity was perhaps underestimated. CD4 TCRs associated with vaccination spanned spike, dominating at 160-218 and 743-854.

As concerns this clone: Its antigen is still unknown.

Sequencing was performed with immunoSEQ multiplex PCR; in TCRdb, only in-frame clones are kept and a portion is missing. The repertoire consists of roughly 150,000 clones, with approximately 90% occurring once and the leading ten covering roughly 1.9%. Germline V CDR1 and CDR2: MDHEN, SYDVKM. Trimming cost V 3 bases and J 6 bases, with 11 bases left between them. The CDR3 spans 13 residues. This clonotype was obtained from an adult in good health. The specimen comprised peripheral blood, sampled on day 0 of AZD1222 vaccination. The rearrangement joins TRBV28 to TRBJ2-5, with D possibly TRBD1 on 6 matching bases. The CDR3 DNA follows: TGTGCCAGCAGTTTGGGCAGGGGACAGACCCAGTACTTC. It specifies CASSLGRGQTQYF.